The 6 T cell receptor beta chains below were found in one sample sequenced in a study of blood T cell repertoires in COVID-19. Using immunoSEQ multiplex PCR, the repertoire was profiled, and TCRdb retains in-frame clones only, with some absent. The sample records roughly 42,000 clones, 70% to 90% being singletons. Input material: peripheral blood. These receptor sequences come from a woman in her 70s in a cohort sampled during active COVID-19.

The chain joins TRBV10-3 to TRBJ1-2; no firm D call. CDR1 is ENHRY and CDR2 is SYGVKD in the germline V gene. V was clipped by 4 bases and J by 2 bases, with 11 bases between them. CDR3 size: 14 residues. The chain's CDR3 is CAISGEGANYGYTF. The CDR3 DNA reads TGTGCCATCAGTGGGGAGGGTGCAAACTATGGCTACACCTTC.

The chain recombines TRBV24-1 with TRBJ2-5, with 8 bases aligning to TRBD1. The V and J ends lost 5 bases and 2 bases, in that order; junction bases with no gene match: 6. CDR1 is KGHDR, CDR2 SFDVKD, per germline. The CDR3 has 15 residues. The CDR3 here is CATSASTGAQETQYF. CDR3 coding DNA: TGTGCCACCAGTGCGTCGACAGGGGCACAAGAGACCCAGTACTTC.

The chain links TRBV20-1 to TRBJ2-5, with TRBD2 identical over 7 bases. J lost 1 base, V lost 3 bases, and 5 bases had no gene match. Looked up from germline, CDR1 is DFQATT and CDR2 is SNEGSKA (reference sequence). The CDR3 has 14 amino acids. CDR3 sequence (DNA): TGCAGTGCTAGTCAGCGGGGACTCCAAGAGACCCAGTACTTC. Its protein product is CSASQRGLQETQYF.

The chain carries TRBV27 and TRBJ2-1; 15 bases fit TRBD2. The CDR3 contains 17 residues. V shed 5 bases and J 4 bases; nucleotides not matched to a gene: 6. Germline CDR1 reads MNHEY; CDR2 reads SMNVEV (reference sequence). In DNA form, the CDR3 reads TGTGCCAGCAGTAGGGGACTAGCGGGAGGTGGTTACAATGAGCAGTTCTTC. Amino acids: CASSRGLAGGGYNEQFF.

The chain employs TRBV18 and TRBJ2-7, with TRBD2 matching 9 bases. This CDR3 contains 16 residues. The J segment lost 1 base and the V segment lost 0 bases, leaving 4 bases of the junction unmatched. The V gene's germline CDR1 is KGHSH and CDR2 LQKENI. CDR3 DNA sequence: TGTGCCAGCTCACCACCTACACTAGCGGGTTCCTACGAGCAGTACTTC. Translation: CASSPPTLAGSYEQYF.

The CDR3: CASRLETQFF. The CDR3 DNA is TGTGCCAGCAGACTCGAAACCCAGTTCTTC. The chain employs TRBV7-9 and TRBJ2-1, with unresolved D. V was shortened by 6 bases and J by 13 bases, with 10 bases between the two germline ends. Per the germline V gene, CDR1 is SEHNR and CDR2 is FQNEAQ (reference sequence). The CDR3 covers 10 residues.